One and the same sample provided the 7 T cell receptor beta chains below, sequenced in a study of blood T cell repertoires in COVID-19. Profiled with immunoSEQ multiplex PCR; TCRdb holds only in-frame clones, not every one. The data contain 200,000 to 250,000 clones, less than 90% of them singletons. Sequencing was performed on peripheral blood. These receptors were obtained from a man aged 25 to 45 with active or convalescent COVID-19.

The V call is TRBV28, the J call TRBJ1-1; tentative D call: TRBD1 (6 bases). This CDR3 has 16 amino acids. With 2 bases removed from V and 1 base from J, the gap between germline ends came to 14 bases. Per the germline V gene, CDR1 is MDHEN and CDR2 is SYDVKM. Here the CDR3 DNA reads TGTGCCAGCAGTTTAGGGAACAGGGTCTCGAACACTGAAGCTTTCTTT. Its translation: CASSLGNRVSNTEAFF.

Here the CDR3 reads CASSLGRAYGYTF. The CDR3 coding sequence is TGTGCCAGCAGCTTAGGCAGGGCATACGGCTACACCTTC. The V gene is TRBV7-9, the J gene TRBJ1-2; tentative D call: TRBD1 (5 bases). V lost 1 base to trimming and J lost 8 bases, with 11 bases between them. Germline V lookup: CDR1 SEHNR, CDR2 FQNEAQ (reference sequence). This CDR3 region has 13 residues.

In its sample, this clone was seen a few times. V is TRBV10-3 and J is TRBJ2-7, with 7 bases fitting TRBD1. Germline-derived CDR1 and CDR2 are ENHRY and SYGVKD. V trimming: 11 bases; J trimming: 2 bases; junction bases outside the gene matches: 6. The CDR3 extends over 12 amino acids. The DNA of the CDR3 is TGTGCCGTGGGGGACAGTACCTACGAGCAGTACTTC. This codes for CAVGDSTYEQYF.

V usage is TRBV18 and J usage is TRBJ2-1; TRBD2 matches 12 bases. Trimming took 3 bases from V and 0 from J; bases not matched to a gene: 15. The CDR3 has 21 amino acids. Germline lookup yields CDR1 KGHSH and CDR2 LQKENI. The CDR3 nucleotides are TGTGCCAGCTCACCCAGGTTTTCGAGGACTAGCGGGATGAGCTCCTACAATGAGCAGTTCTTC. Translation gives CASSPRFSRTSGMSSYNEQFF.

The CDR3 loop is CASSEYLGIASEQFF. As DNA, the CDR3 is TGTGCCAGCAGTGAATATCTAGGAATAGCGAGTGAGCAGTTCTTC. V is TRBV25-1 and J is TRBJ2-1; D possibly corresponds to TRBD2 (5 bases). Germline CDR1 MGHDK, CDR2 SYGVNS. V lost 0 bases and J 9 bases, leaving 15 bases between the germline ends. This CDR3 region has 15 residues.

The chain links TRBV7-9 to TRBJ2-2; 8 bases align to TRBD1. The germline gives CDR1 SEHNR, CDR2 FQNEAQ (reference sequence). The CDR3 covers 15 residues. V shed 6 bases, J shed 10 bases, and the junction held 13 bases outside the gene matches. CDR3 in amino acids: CASRGQVLPGAELFF. In DNA form, the CDR3 reads TGTGCCAGCAGGGGACAGGTCCTTCCAGGGGCGGAGCTGTTTTTT.

This chain joins TRBV11-2 and TRBJ2-3; TRBD2 is a possible D gene (7 bases). Trimming left V 5 bases short and J 4 bases short, with 16 bases between. Germline loops: CDR1 SGHAT, CDR2 FQNNGV. This CDR3 has 15 residues. CDR3 protein: CASSLLGGGADTQYF. Here the CDR3 DNA reads TGTGCCAGCAGCCTACTAGGGGGAGGGGCAGATACGCAGTATTTT. The complete variable domain, with remaining parts taken from reference TRBV11-2 and TRBJ2-3, reads EAGVAQSPRYKIIEKRQSVAFWCNPISGHATLYWYQQILGQGPKLLIQFQNNGVVDDSQLPKDRFSAERLKGVDSTLKIQPAKLEDSAVYLCASSLLGGGADTQYFGPGTRLTVL.